Listed below are T cell receptor beta chains from one sample, sequenced in a study of identical twins. TCRdb re-called the 5' RACE reads through MiXCR, storing one row per CDR3 protein. In the table there are 1,800,000 or so distinct CDR3 sequences, 25% to 35% of which are singletons. Sequenced sample: cord blood. These receptors came from a newborn girl in good health. CDR3s include the opening cysteine and the closing phenylalanine or tryptophan. D genes are given only for firm matches. Not every row has a clone size; where given, it reads once, few, many or a size class.

v_call	clone_size	d_call	j_call	cdr3_nt	cdr3_aa
TRBV20-1	.	TRBD1	TRBJ1-2	TGCAGTGCTAGAGATCAGGGGGCCAGTTATGGCTACACCTTC	CSARDQGASYGYTF
TRBV5-1	.	TRBD2	TRBJ2-3	TGCGCCAGCAGTCACCTCCTAGCGGGGAGGCCAGATACGCAGTATTTT	CASSHLLAGRPDTQYF
TRBV20-1	.	.	TRBJ1-1	TGCAGTGCCGCACAGGGTGAGAACACTGAAGCTTTCTTT	CSAAQGENTEAFF
TRBV4-2	many	.	TRBJ2-5	TGTGCCAGCAGCCAAGATAGGTCAGAGACCCAGTACTTC	CASSQDRSETQYF
TRBV12-3/TRBV12-4	.	TRBD2	TRBJ2-1	TGTGCCAGCAGTTTTGCTAGCGGTCCCAAATCCTACAATGAGCAGTTCTTC	CASSFASGPKSYNEQFF
TRBV12-3/TRBV12-4	few	TRBD2	TRBJ2-1	TGTGCCAGTCTGTCGGGGGAGCGGGAGTACAATGAGCAGTTCTTC	CASLSGEREYNEQFF
TRBV28	.	TRBD1	TRBJ2-6	TGTGCCAGCAGTCCCGGACAGGTTAGCTCTGGGGCCAACGTCCTGACTTTC	CASSPGQVSSGANVLTF
TRBV6-1	few	TRBD2	TRBJ2-1	TGTGCCAGCAGATCCGGGACTAGGAACAATGAGCAGTTCTTC	CASRSGTRNNEQFF
TRBV19	.	TRBD1	TRBJ1-1	TGTGCCAGTAGTGATGGGACAGAGCGCGTGAACACTGAAGCTTTCTTT	CASSDGTERVNTEAFF
TRBV28	many	.	TRBJ2-7	TGTGCCAGCAGTGCCGACAGCTCCTACGAGCAGTACTTC	CASSADSSYEQYF
TRBV12-3/TRBV12-4	.	.	TRBJ1-2	TGTGCCAGCAGTCCATCAGGGAGGACTAACTATGGCTACACCTTC	CASSPSGRTNYGYTF
TRBV6-2/TRBV6-3	few	.	TRBJ1-1	TGTGCCAGCAGTCCCCCCCGGGGGCCAGAGAACACTGAAGCTTTCTTT	CASSPPRGPENTEAFF
TRBV2	.	TRBD2	TRBJ2-1	TGTGCCAGCAGGCTGGGACTAGCGGTGGAATACAATGAGCAGTTCTTC	CASRLGLAVEYNEQFF
TRBV4-2	.	.	TRBJ2-2	TGTGCCAGCAGCCAAGGCGGGCGCGGGGAGCTGTTTTTT	CASSQGGRGELFF
TRBV5-1	.	TRBD1	TRBJ2-5	TGCGCCAGCAGCTTGGCCAACAGGGGGACCCAGTACTTC	CASSLANRGTQYF
TRBV20-1	.	TRBD1	TRBJ1-5	TGCAGTGCTAAGGACAGGGGTGAGGATAGCAATCAGCCCCAGCATTTT	CSAKDRGEDSNQPQHF
TRBV6-6	.	.	TRBJ1-2	TGTGCCAGCAGTTACTTGGGCAGGGATGGCTACACCTTC	CASSYLGRDGYTF
TRBV27	few	TRBD1	TRBJ1-2	TGTGCCAGCAGTCTCCTTCCGGGACAGGGGTTGGGCTACACCTTC	CASSLLPGQGLGYTF
TRBV5-1	.	.	TRBJ1-1	TGCGCCAGCAGCCTTTCGCCCTCCAGGGGTGGCACTGAAGCTTTCTTT	CASSLSPSRGGTEAFF
TRBV2	few	TRBD1	TRBJ2-7	TGTGCCAGCGGGGGACAGATCTACGAGCAGTACTTC	CASGGQIYEQYF
TRBV24-1	.	.	TRBJ2-1	TGTGCCACCAGTGATCCGGGGGACAATGGGCAGTTCTTC	CATSDPGDNGQFF
TRBV19	few	TRBD1	TRBJ1-6	TGTGCCAGTATGGGACCTAGTCAGGGGGCCTATAATTCACCCCTCCACTTT	CASMGPSQGAYNSPLHF
TRBV10-3	many	TRBD1	TRBJ2-1	TGTGCCATCAGTACCGGGACAGGAAGGAATGAGCAGTTCTTC	CAISTGTGRNEQFF
TRBV10-3	.	.	TRBJ2-1	TGTGCCATCAGCCTAGAGGGGGATGGCGAGCAGTTCTTC	CAISLEGDGEQFF
TRBV10-3	few	.	TRBJ1-2	TGTGCCATCAGTGCCGGGGCCGGCTACACCTTC	CAISAGAGYTF
TRBV15	.	TRBD2	TRBJ2-3	TGTGCCACCAGCAGGGGTGGGACTAGCCGGGCGGCCACGCAGTATTTT	CATSRGGTSRAATQYF
TRBV5-1	.	TRBD1	TRBJ1-6	TGCGCCAGCAGCTTGGTTCGGGACAGGGAAGATTTTAATTCGGCACCCCTCCACTTT	CASSLVRDREDFNSAPLHF
TRBV5-5	few	.	TRBJ2-1	TGTGCCAGCAGCTTCCAAAACAATGAGCAGTTCTTC	CASSFQNNEQFF
TRBV7-9	.	TRBD1	TRBJ2-7	TGTGCCAGCAGCTCTGTTCGAGACAGGGAATACGAGCAGTACTTC	CASSSVRDREYEQYF
TRBV18	.	.	TRBJ2-1	TGTGCCAGCTCACCGCCGGGTTACCTAAACAATGAGCAGTTCTTC	CASSPPGYLNNEQFF
TRBV6-5	few	.	TRBJ1-5	TGTGCCAGCAGTCAACACAGGGCTAGCAATCAGCCCCAGCATTTT	CASSQHRASNQPQHF
TRBV6-5	.	TRBD2	TRBJ2-1	TGTGCCAGCAGTTCCCGGGGTCGGCTAGCGGAAATCTACAATGAGCAGTTCTTC	CASSSRGRLAEIYNEQFF
TRBV5-1	.	.	TRBJ1-1	TGCGCCAGCAGCTTGGACCCTGGAGGGTCCACTGAAGCTTTCTTT	CASSLDPGGSTEAFF
TRBV10-3	few	.	TRBJ2-1	TGTGCCATCAGTGAGTCAGAGGGGCTGTCCTACAATGAGCAGTTCTTC	CAISESEGLSYNEQFF
TRBV9	.	.	TRBJ1-4	TGTGCCAGCAGCGTAGGCGAGGGAGGACGGCTGAATGAAAAACTGTTTTTT	CASSVGEGGRLNEKLFF
TRBV10-3	.	TRBD1	TRBJ1-1	TGTGCCATCAGAGAGTCCGGGACAGGGGGCACTGAAGCTTTCTTT	CAIRESGTGGTEAFF
TRBV18	.	.	TRBJ2-7	TGTGCCAGCTCACCGTATTGGGGGCGGGAGTACAATGAGCAGTACTTC	CASSPYWGREYNEQYF
TRBV2	.	.	TRBJ2-5	TGTGCCAGCAGTGATTACAGCCGGCTGACCCAGTACTTC	CASSDYSRLTQYF
TRBV12-3/TRBV12-4	.	.	TRBJ1-2	TGTGCCAACACCCTTTGGGGGGCGCATGGCTACACCTTC	CANTLWGAHGYTF
TRBV24-1	.	.	TRBJ2-1	TGTGCCACCACGGCTAGAGCTAGCTACAATGAGCAGTTCTTC	CATTARASYNEQFF
TRBV2	many	.	TRBJ2-3	TGTGCCAGCAGACTTGTTAGCACAGATACGCAGTATTTT	CASRLVSTDTQYF
TRBV6-1	.	TRBD1	TRBJ1-2	TGTGCCAGCACCCCGAGACAGGGGGTAGCTAACTATGGCTACACCTTC	CASTPRQGVANYGYTF
TRBV27	few	TRBD2	TRBJ2-1	TGTGCCAGCAGTTTAAGGCTAGCGGGAGGGCCAGCCAATGAGCAGTTCTTC	CASSLRLAGGPANEQFF
TRBV6-7	.	.	TRBJ2-1	TGTGCCAGCAGTTCGTCAACTGGTAATGAGCAGTTCTTC	CASSSSTGNEQFF
TRBV5-1	.	.	TRBJ2-4	TGCGCCAGCAGCTTGTCGGGGGACAGAAACATTCAGTACTTC	CASSLSGDRNIQYF
TRBV12-3/TRBV12-4	many	TRBD2	TRBJ2-1	TGTGCCAGCGTCCACTCTAGCGGGGGGTCCTACAATGAGCAGTTCTTC	CASVHSSGGSYNEQFF
TRBV14	.	.	TRBJ2-3	TGTGCCAGCAGCCAAGTAGTTTCGCGGGGTCAACACAGGGTGTCAAATACGCAGTATTTT	CASSQVVSRGQHRVSNTQYF
TRBV7-9	.	TRBD1	TRBJ1-2	TGTGCCAGCGACCGGACAGGGGGCGAGGCCTATGGCTACACCTTC	CASDRTGGEAYGYTF
TRBV12-3/TRBV12-4	few	.	TRBJ2-1	TGTGCCAGCAGACACGGACGGGATGAGCAGTTCTTC	CASRHGRDEQFF
TRBV6-1	.	TRBD1	TRBJ1-2	TGTGCCAGCAGCCTGACAGGGGCGACGGGTGGCTACACCTTC	CASSLTGATGGYTF
TRBV4-1	.	TRBD1	TRBJ1-1	TGCGCCAGCAGCCAACCCCGGGACAGGTCCTTGAACACTGAAGCTTTCTTT	CASSQPRDRSLNTEAFF
TRBV25-1	few	TRBD2	TRBJ2-1	TGTGCCAGCAGTGAGTGGATTAGCGGGGGCTACAATGAGCAGTTCTTC	CASSEWISGGYNEQFF
TRBV24-1	many	.	TRBJ2-1	TGTGCCACCAGTGACCCACGGGCTCACCTACTCGGTGAGCAGTTCTTC	CATSDPRAHLLGEQFF
TRBV4-2	many	.	TRBJ2-5	TGCGCCAGCAGCCAAGATAAAGAGACCCAGTACTTC	CASSQDKETQYF
TRBV5-1	few	.	TRBJ2-7	TGCGCCAGCAGCTTGAGGGAGATAACCTACGAGCAGTACTTC	CASSLREITYEQYF
TRBV10-3	.	.	TRBJ2-3	TGTGCCATCAGGGGGACGGGGGGCCCCCCTAGCACAGATACGCAGTATTTT	CAIRGTGGPPSTDTQYF
TRBV12-3/TRBV12-4	many	.	TRBJ1-4	TGTGCCAGCAGGCCCCACCGGACTAATGAAAAACTGTTTTTT	CASRPHRTNEKLFF
TRBV25-1	many	.	TRBJ1-2	TGTGCCAGCAGTGGACAGCCCTATGGCTACACCTTC	CASSGQPYGYTF
TRBV3-1	.	TRBD1	TRBJ1-1	TGTGCCAGCAGCCAACGGGACAGGGGAACTGAAGCTTTCTTT	CASSQRDRGTEAFF